This T cell receptor (beta chain) was sequenced in a study of T cells in localized non-small cell lung cancer. The study's findings and limits: Uninvolved adjacent lung showed peak T cell clonality, exceeding tumor. Owing to sequencing of a solitary tumor region, heterogeneity cannot be discounted.

Sequenced by immunoSEQ multiplex PCR; TCRdb stores in-frame clones only, minus some. The table records 60,000 to 85,000 clones, roughly 90% of them present only once. On this clone itself: Its target is unknown.

This clonotype originated in a male donor at least 60 years old with stage III squamous cell lung carcinoma. This specimen consisted of peripheral blood, obtained before any cancer treatment.

CDR3 sequence reads: CASRGDSYTGELFF. CDR3 bases: TGTGCCAGCAGGGGGGACTCTTACACCGGGGAGCTGTTTTTT. The chain uses TRBV2 and TRBJ2-2; perhaps TRBD2 as D (6 bases). Trimming shortened V by 6 bases and J by 3 bases, and 11 bases separated the two germline ends. The germline gives CDR1 SNHLY, CDR2 FYNNEI. This CDR3 spans 14 amino acids. Supplemented by reference TRBV2 and TRBJ2-2, the full variable domain reads EPEVTQTPSHQVTQMGQEVILRCVPISNHLYFYWYRQILGQKVEFLVSFYNNEISEKSEIFDDQFSVERPDGSNFTLKIRSTKLEDSAMYFCASRGDSYTGELFFGEGSRLTVL.